The rows below give T cell receptor beta chains drawn from one sample of a study of blood T cell repertoires in COVID-19. TCRdb's copy holds only in-frame clones and misses some; the assay was immunoSEQ multiplex PCR. Of about 140,000 clones listed, approximately 86% are singletons. Sequencing used peripheral blood. The origin of the receptors is a human donor in a cohort sampled during active COVID-19. Both conserved end residues are part of each CDR3. A D gene is named only where the DNA matches it firmly. Clone size is stated in some rows and not others, as once, few, many or a class when expanded.

V: TRBV12-3/TRBV12-4
size: once
J: TRBJ1-2
length: 13
D: -
DNA: TGTGCCAGCAGTTTGCCAGGAAACTATGGCTACACCTTC
CDR3: CASSLPGNYGYTF

V: TRBV11-2
size: -
J: TRBJ2-2
length: 13
D: -
DNA: TGTGCCAGCAGCTTAGAGGCATCCGGGGAGCTGTTTTTT
CDR3: CASSLEASGELFF

V: TRBV9
size: -
J: TRBJ2-1
length: 14
D: -
DNA: TGTGCCAGCAGCGACCTCAGGGGCGGGGGTGAGCAGTTCTTC
CDR3: CASSDLRGGGEQFF

V: TRBV5-4
size: -
J: TRBJ2-1
length: 16
D: TRBD2
DNA: TGTGCCAGCAGCCCGGACCTAGCGGGAGTTAATAATGAGCAGTTCTTC
CDR3: CASSPDLAGVNNEQFF

V: TRBV3-1/TRBV3-2
size: -
J: TRBJ1-2
length: 14
D: -
DNA: TGTGCCAGCAGCCAAGAGGGAACAGGCTATGGCTACACCTTC
CDR3: CASSQEGTGYGYTF

V: TRBV7-9
size: -
J: TRBJ1-2
length: 14
D: TRBD1
DNA: TGTGCCAGCAGCGGATCGGACAGGGCCTATGGCTACACCTTC
CDR3: CASSGSDRAYGYTF

V: TRBV7-3
size: -
J: TRBJ2-3
length: 14
D: -
DNA: TGTGCCAGCAGCTTAGAGGGACTCACAGATACGCAGTATTTT
CDR3: CASSLEGLTDTQYF

V: TRBV15
size: -
J: TRBJ1-2
length: 13
D: -
DNA: TGTGCCACCAGCCGGACAGAAAACTATGGCTACACCTTC
CDR3: CATSRTENYGYTF

V: TRBV2
size: -
J: TRBJ1-2
length: 14
D: -
DNA: TGTGCCAGCATCAGAGACGGGGGAAACTATGGCTACACCTTC
CDR3: CASIRDGGNYGYTF

V: TRBV5-1
size: -
J: TRBJ2-7
length: 14
D: TRBD1
DNA: TGCGCCAGCAGTCAGGGACAGGGGGGTTACGAGCAGTACTTC
CDR3: CASSQGQGGYEQYF

V: TRBV6-5
size: -
J: TRBJ2-3
length: 16
D: TRBD2
DNA: TGTGCCAGCAGTTACGGTAGAGGGAGGGTTACAGATACGCAGTATTTT
CDR3: CASSYGRGRVTDTQYF

V: TRBV10-2
size: -
J: TRBJ2-7
length: 13
D: -
DNA: TGCGCCAGCAGTGGAACAGGGTACGACGAGCAGTACTTC
CDR3: CASSGTGYDEQYF

V: TRBV29-1
size: -
J: TRBJ1-2
length: 12
D: -
DNA: TGCAGCGTTGACAGGGCGGTCTATGGCTACACCTTC
CDR3: CSVDRAVYGYTF

V: TRBV5-1
size: -
J: TRBJ2-5
length: 15
D: -
DNA: TGCGCCAGCAGCTTGGTAAAGGGTGGGGCAGAGACCCAGTACTTC
CDR3: CASSLVKGGAETQYF

V: TRBV7-2
size: -
J: TRBJ2-3
length: 17
D: TRBD2
DNA: TGTGCCAGCAGCTTAGGGGCTAGCGGGAGCACGTCAGATACGCAGTATTTT
CDR3: CASSLGASGSTSDTQYF

V: TRBV7-9
size: -
J: TRBJ2-7
length: 15
D: -
DNA: TGTGCCAGCAGCTTAGGAGGACACTACTCCTACGAGCAGTACTTC
CDR3: CASSLGGHYSYEQYF

V: TRBV19
size: -
J: TRBJ2-5
length: 16
D: TRBD2
DNA: TGTGCCAGTAGTATAGCCCGTCCTCGCGGGGGAGAGACCCAGTACTTC
CDR3: CASSIARPRGGETQYF

V: TRBV6-5
size: -
J: TRBJ1-5
length: 15
D: -
DNA: TGTGCCAGCCGGACAGAAGTTTATAGCAATCAGCCCCAGCATTTT
CDR3: CASRTEVYSNQPQHF

V: TRBV24-1
size: -
J: TRBJ1-1
length: 11
D: -
DNA: TGTGCCACCAGTTCAGGCACTGAAGCTTTCTTT
CDR3: CATSSGTEAFF

V: TRBV28
size: -
J: TRBJ2-7
length: 13
D: -
DNA: TGTGCCAGCAGTTTAGGCAGCTCCTACGAGCAGTACTTC
CDR3: CASSLGSSYEQYF

V: TRBV5-1
size: -
J: TRBJ2-7
length: 15
D: TRBD1
DNA: TGCGCCAGCAGCCCCGGGACAGGCAGAACCTACGAGCAGTACTTC
CDR3: CASSPGTGRTYEQYF

V: TRBV7-8
size: -
J: TRBJ2-1
length: 16
D: TRBD2
DNA: TGTGCCAGCAGCTTATTGACTAGCGGGAGAGAAAATGAGCAGTTCTTC
CDR3: CASSLLTSGRENEQFF

V: TRBV9
size: -
J: TRBJ2-2
length: 15
D: TRBD1
DNA: TGTGCCAGCAGCGAGCGGACAGGGGGGGACGGGGAGCTGTTTTTT
CDR3: CASSERTGGDGELFF

V: TRBV12-3/TRBV12-4
size: -
J: TRBJ2-5
length: 13
D: -
DNA: TGTGCCAGCAGGGAGGGAGTTCGGGAGACCCAGTACTTC
CDR3: CASREGVRETQYF

V: TRBV10-1
size: -
J: TRBJ2-7
length: 14
D: TRBD2
DNA: TGCGCCAGCAGTCCTAGCGGATACTCCTACGAGCAGTACTTC
CDR3: CASSPSGYSYEQYF

V: TRBV5-1
size: -
J: TRBJ2-1
length: 17
D: TRBD1
DNA: TGCGCCAGCAGCCTTTATCCCGGGACAGGGGACAACAATGAGCAGTTCTTC
CDR3: CASSLYPGTGDNNEQFF

V: TRBV5-4
size: -
J: TRBJ2-1
length: 16
D: TRBD1
DNA: TGTGCCAGCAGCTCCACGGGACAGGGGGCTTACAATGAGCAGTTCTTC
CDR3: CASSSTGQGAYNEQFF

V: TRBV5-1
size: -
J: TRBJ1-2
length: 17
D: TRBD1
DNA: TGCGCCAGCAGCTCAGGGACAGATCGCTATGTGAGCTATGGCTACACCTTC
CDR3: CASSSGTDRYVSYGYTF

V: TRBV28
size: -
J: TRBJ1-2
length: 12
D: -
DNA: TGTGCCAGCAGTCCCGGCGGCTATGGCTACACCTTC
CDR3: CASSPGGYGYTF

V: TRBV6-1
size: -
J: TRBJ1-2
length: 12
D: -
DNA: TGTGCCAGCAGTGAACCGCCCAGGTCGGAAACCTTC
CDR3: CASSEPPRSETF

V: TRBV7-2
size: -
J: TRBJ2-1
length: 14
D: -
DNA: TGTGCCAGCAGCCGCGGGGCTTCAGACAATGAGCAGTTCTTC
CDR3: CASSRGASDNEQFF

V: TRBV4-1
size: once
J: TRBJ2-7
length: 20
D: TRBD2
DNA: TGCGCCAGCAGCCAAGTTTTCCTAGCGGGAGGAGCGCGGGTTTCCTACGAGCAGTACTTC
CDR3: CASSQVFLAGGARVSYEQYF

V: TRBV20-1
size: -
J: TRBJ1-2
length: 13
D: TRBD1
DNA: TGCAGTGCTAGTGCAGGGGGCGCGGAAGGCTACACCTTC
CDR3: CSASAGGAEGYTF

V: TRBV28
size: -
J: TRBJ2-5
length: 15
D: TRBD2
DNA: TGTGCCAGCAGTTTACTAGCGGGGGGTCAGAAGACCCAGTACTTC
CDR3: CASSLLAGGQKTQYF

V: TRBV3-1/TRBV3-2
size: -
J: TRBJ1-2
length: 14
D: -
DNA: TGTGCCAGCAGCATCTCGGGACTCCAGGGAGGCTACACCTTC
CDR3: CASSISGLQGGYTF

V: TRBV28
size: once
J: TRBJ2-2
length: 16
D: TRBD2
DNA: TGTGCCAGCAGCCGCAGGACTAGCGGGAGGGCTGGGGAGCTGTTTTTT
CDR3: CASSRRTSGRAGELFF

V: TRBV30
size: -
J: TRBJ1-5
length: 13
D: TRBD1
DNA: TGTGCCCCACAGGGGGCGCCGCATCAGCCCCAGCATTTT
CDR3: CAPQGAPHQPQHF

V: TRBV4-2
size: -
J: TRBJ2-7
length: 17
D: -
DNA: TGTGCCAGCAGCCAAGAAGGGGTTAGCGGCAGCTCCTACGAGCAGTACTTC
CDR3: CASSQEGVSGSSYEQYF

V: TRBV28
size: -
J: TRBJ1-2
length: 15
D: TRBD1
DNA: TGTGCCAGCACCAGGGGGGACAGCCCTAACTATGGCTACACCTTC
CDR3: CASTRGDSPNYGYTF

V: TRBV28
size: -
J: TRBJ2-7
length: 14
D: TRBD1
DNA: TGTGCCAGCAGCCAGGAGACAGGGGCGGGGGAGCAGTACTTC
CDR3: CASSQETGAGEQYF

V: TRBV28
size: -
J: TRBJ1-2
length: 15
D: -
DNA: TGTGCCAGCAACTTACAGGCGACCGCTAACTATGGCTACACCTTC
CDR3: CASNLQATANYGYTF

V: TRBV7-9
size: -
J: TRBJ2-1
length: 14
D: -
DNA: TGTGCCAGCAGCTTAGGACTAGTTCAAAATGAGCAGTTCTTC
CDR3: CASSLGLVQNEQFF

V: TRBV5-6
size: -
J: TRBJ2-2
length: 16
D: TRBD2
DNA: TGTGCCAGCAGCTCGCGGGTTAGCGGGCTCACCGGGGAGCTGTTTTTT
CDR3: CASSSRVSGLTGELFF

V: TRBV5-6
size: -
J: TRBJ1-3
length: 15
D: -
DNA: TGTGCCAGCAGCTTGTGGGGCATCTCTGGAAACACCATATATTTT
CDR3: CASSLWGISGNTIYF

V: TRBV7-3
size: -
J: TRBJ1-3
length: 16
D: -
DNA: TGTGCCAGCAGCTTAGATCAGGGCTCCTCTGGAAACACCATATATTTT
CDR3: CASSLDQGSSGNTIYF

V: TRBV28
size: large
J: TRBJ1-1
length: 18
D: TRBD1
DNA: TGTGCCAGCAGTCCTTATGCGTATCGACAGGGGGCAGGGGCTGAAGCTTTCTTT
CDR3: CASSPYAYRQGAGAEAFF

V: TRBV7-9
size: -
J: TRBJ2-6
length: 17
D: -
DNA: TGTGCCAGCAGCCCCACCGGACTGGGCTCTGGGGCCAACGTCCTGACTTTC
CDR3: CASSPTGLGSGANVLTF

V: TRBV5-1
size: -
J: TRBJ2-4
length: 14
D: TRBD1
DNA: TGCGCCAGCAGCATCGACAGGGGGCGCGGCATTCAGTACTTC
CDR3: CASSIDRGRGIQYF

V: TRBV7-9
size: few
J: TRBJ1-1
length: 13
D: -
DNA: TGTGCCAGCAGCTTAGAACAGAACACTGAAGCTTTCTTT
CDR3: CASSLEQNTEAFF

V: TRBV5-1
size: -
J: TRBJ2-5
length: 15
D: TRBD1
DNA: TGCGCCAGCAGCACCGGGACAGGGGGCGCGGAGACCCAGTACTTC
CDR3: CASSTGTGGAETQYF

V: TRBV7-9
size: -
J: TRBJ1-1
length: 14
D: -
DNA: TGTGCCAGCAGCTTGGGGCAGATGAACACTGAAGCTTTCTTT
CDR3: CASSLGQMNTEAFF